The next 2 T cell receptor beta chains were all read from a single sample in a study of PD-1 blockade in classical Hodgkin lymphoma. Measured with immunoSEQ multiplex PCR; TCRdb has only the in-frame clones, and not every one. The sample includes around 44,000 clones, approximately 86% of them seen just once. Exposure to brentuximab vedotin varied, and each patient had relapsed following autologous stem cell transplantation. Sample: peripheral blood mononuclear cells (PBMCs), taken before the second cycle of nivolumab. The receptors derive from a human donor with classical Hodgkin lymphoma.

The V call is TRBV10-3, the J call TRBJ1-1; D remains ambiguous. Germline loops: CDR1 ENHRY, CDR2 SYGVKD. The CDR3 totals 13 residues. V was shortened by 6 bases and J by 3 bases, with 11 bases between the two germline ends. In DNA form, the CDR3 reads TGTGCCATCAGCCCCGGTTGGGACACTGAAGCTTTCTTT. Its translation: CAISPGWDTEAFF.

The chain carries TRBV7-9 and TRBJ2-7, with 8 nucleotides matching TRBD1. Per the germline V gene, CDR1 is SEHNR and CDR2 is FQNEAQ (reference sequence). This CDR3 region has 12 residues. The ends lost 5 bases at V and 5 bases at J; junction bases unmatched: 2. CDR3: CASSLQGDEQYF. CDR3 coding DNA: TGTGCCAGCAGCCTACAGGGGGACGAGCAGTACTTC.